These 3 T cell receptor beta chains were all obtained from the same sample, sequenced in a study of blood T cell repertoires in COVID-19. Sequencing was performed with immunoSEQ multiplex PCR; in TCRdb, only in-frame clones are kept and a portion is missing. The sample carries over 150,000 clones, approximately 84% recorded once. Sequencing was carried out using peripheral blood. These receptor sequences come from a woman aged 55 to 70 with COVID-19, enrolled during active disease.

J is TRBJ1-1 and V is TRBV4-1; D is unclear. CDR1 is MGHRA and CDR2 is YSYEKL in the germline V gene. Trimming took off 0 bases at V and 1 base at J, with 9 bases between the two ends. The CDR3 has 15 amino acids. The CDR3 bases are TGCGCCAGCAGCCAAGAGGCCAGCGGGAACACTGAAGCTTTCTTT. Residues: CASSQEASGNTEAFF.

The table lists this clone with a few counts. J is TRBJ2-5 and V is TRBV15; D gene unclear. Trimming took off 0 bases at V and 4 bases at J, with 6 bases between the two ends. Germline CDR1 LNHNV, CDR2 YYDKDF (reference sequence). The CDR3 covers 13 residues. The CDR3 loop is CATSRDLRETQYF. Here the CDR3 DNA reads TGTGCCACCAGCAGAGATCTCCGAGAGACCCAGTACTTC.

V usage is TRBV5-1 and J usage is TRBJ1-5; 7 positions agree with TRBD1. The CDR3 spans 14 residues. Germline trimming cut 4 bases from V and 7 bases from J; bases unmatched to any gene: 8. Germline V CDR1 and CDR2: SGHRS, YFSETQ. The CDR3 DNA reads as TGCGCCAGCAGCACTGAGGGGGCCGGACAGCCCCAGCATTTT. Its protein is CASSTEGAGQPQHF.